This TCR beta chain was found in a study of T cell responses to AZD1222 COVID-19 vaccine. Study-wide results and caveats: With dominance at 160-218 and 743-854, vaccine-associated CD4 TCRs spanned spike. At study baseline, merely several AZD1222 recipients were seropositive. Donors, mostly white British, included more females; clonal diversity was possibly underestimated.

The table came from immunoSEQ multiplex PCR; TCRdb's copy has only in-frame clones and leaves some out. Of approximately 110,000 clones listed, 88% were seen once; the top ten hold over 10%. This CDR3 is 13 amino acids long. Germline loops: CDR1 ENHRY, CDR2 SYGVKD. Trimming shortened V by 2 bases and J by 8 bases, and 12 bases separated the two germline ends. This clone was seen a few times. The antigen is not known. Sequences were derived from peripheral blood, sampled on day 0 of MenACWY control vaccination. This chain links TRBV10-3 with TRBJ1-2; TRBD1 might be the D (6 bases). The receptor's source is an adult in good health. The CDR3, as DNA: TGTGCCATCAGTGAGAGGGGGGCGTTAGGCTACACCTTC. It translates to CAISERGALGYTF.